The sample holds one count of the clone carrying this T cell receptor (beta chain). The sample is drawn from a study of blood T cell repertoires in COVID-19. Patients of the Seattle cohort, enrolled during active infection, were followed longitudinally. V was trimmed by 5 bases and J by 5 bases, leaving 13 bases between them. CDR1 KGHSH and CDR2 LQKENI come from the germline V gene. The CDR3 sequence is 14 residues long. Original methodology: Estimation of nucleated cell counts was performed using reference gene primer amplification. The table came from immunoSEQ multiplex PCR; TCRdb's copy has only in-frame clones and leaves some out. From that table come the V and J calls and clone size; the DNA was used to work out D and trimming. The sample holds over 450,000 clones, approximately 92% seen once.

Material: peripheral blood. The gene calls are TRBV18 and TRBJ2-1, with D tentatively TRBD2 (6 bases). This TCR derives from a man aged 18 to 30 with COVID-19, enrolled during active disease. CDR3 in amino acids: CASSGLSGNNEQFF. CDR3 bases: TGTGCCAGCTCAGGTCTTAGCGGAAACAATGAGCAGTTCTTC.